This T cell receptor beta chain is from a study of T cell changes during pregnancy in multiple sclerosis. Trimming left V 9 bases short and J 5 bases short, with 15 bases between. CDR3 length: 13 residues. In germline, CDR1 is MDHEN, CDR2 SYDVKM. Here immunoSEQ multiplex PCR was the method, and the copy in TCRdb shows in-frame clones only, minus some. The sample includes roughly 70,000 clones, about nine tenths seen only once; the top ten take about 2.3%. This clone was observed a single time. V and J are TRBV28 and TRBJ2-3, with a weak D call TRBD1 (6 bases). This TCR derives from a female donor with multiple sclerosis, enrolled in a pregnancy study. Specimen: peripheral blood, collected in the first trimester of pregnancy. CDR3: CASTTGQIDTQYF. The DNA for the CDR3 is TGTGCCAGTACGACAGGTCAAATAGATACGCAGTATTTT.